These T cell receptor beta chains were read from a single sample in a study of T cells after yellow fever vaccination. TCRdb passed the 5' RACE reads through MiXCR, listing each CDR3 protein once. The data show hundreds of thousands of distinct CDR3 sequences, with 9% to 15% seen just once and 15% held by the top ten. The sample was PBMCs, taken on the day of the yellow fever booster vaccination. The source is a man aged 25-40 years who received the YFV17D yellow fever vaccine. Both conserved end residues are part of each CDR3. The D gene is left open where the match is weak. For some rows the clone size is stated as once, few or many, or as a class when expanded; others skip it.

V gene: TRBV7-8
D gene: TRBD1
J gene: TRBJ2-1
CDR3 length: 14
clone size: -
CDR3 protein: CASSSGQLHNEQFF
CDR3 DNA: TGTGCCAGCAGCTCGGGACAGCTTCACAATGAGCAGTTCTTC

V gene: TRBV5-1
D gene: -
J gene: TRBJ2-3
CDR3 length: 14
clone size: few
CDR3 protein: CASSLGHYTDTQYF
CDR3 DNA: TGCGCCAGCAGCTTGGGGCATTACACAGATACGCAGTATTTT

V gene: TRBV7-2
D gene: -
J gene: TRBJ1-1
CDR3 length: 13
clone size: few
CDR3 protein: CASSSWENTEAFF
CDR3 DNA: TGTGCCAGCAGCTCGTGGGAGAACACTGAAGCTTTCTTT

V gene: TRBV20-1
D gene: TRBD2
J gene: TRBJ2-1
CDR3 length: 15
clone size: -
CDR3 protein: CSASRDGGSLDEQFF
CDR3 DNA: TGCAGTGCTAGCAGAGATGGCGGGAGCTTGGATGAGCAGTTCTTC

V gene: TRBV29-1
D gene: TRBD1
J gene: TRBJ2-7
CDR3 length: 13
clone size: -
CDR3 protein: CSAQTGVLYEQYF
CDR3 DNA: TGCAGCGCCCAGACAGGGGTTCTCTACGAGCAGTACTTC

V gene: TRBV7-9
D gene: TRBD1
J gene: TRBJ1-1
CDR3 length: 15
clone size: -
CDR3 protein: CASSETGGAPIEAFF
CDR3 DNA: TGTGCCAGCAGCGAGACAGGGGGCGCGCCTATTGAAGCTTTCTTT

V gene: TRBV29-1
D gene: -
J gene: TRBJ2-5
CDR3 length: 12
clone size: many
CDR3 protein: CSVVGSGETQYF
CDR3 DNA: TGCAGCGTTGTTGGGTCGGGGGAGACCCAGTACTTC

V gene: TRBV9
D gene: TRBD2
J gene: TRBJ2-1
CDR3 length: 15
clone size: -
CDR3 protein: CASSSGLAGAYEQFF
CDR3 DNA: TGTGCCAGCAGCTCCGGACTAGCGGGAGCGTATGAGCAGTTCTTC

V gene: TRBV28
D gene: -
J gene: TRBJ1-2
CDR3 length: 16
clone size: -
CDR3 protein: CASSNNLLTYSLGYTF
CDR3 DNA: TGTGCCAGCAGTAACAATCTCCTGACCTATTCACTTGGCTACACCTTC

V gene: TRBV6-1
D gene: TRBD1
J gene: TRBJ2-5
CDR3 length: 15
clone size: few
CDR3 protein: CASTAPGQGGETQYF
CDR3 DNA: TGTGCCAGCACCGCGCCGGGACAGGGCGGGGAGACCCAGTACTTC

V gene: TRBV5-1
D gene: -
J gene: TRBJ2-5
CDR3 length: 16
clone size: -
CDR3 protein: CASSLGYGHREETQYF
CDR3 DNA: TGCGCCAGCAGCTTGGGGTATGGGCACAGGGAAGAGACCCAGTACTTC

V gene: TRBV18
D gene: -
J gene: TRBJ2-2
CDR3 length: 12
clone size: few
CDR3 protein: CASSPRAGELFF
CDR3 DNA: TGTGCCAGCTCACCGAGGGCCGGGGAGCTGTTTTTT

V gene: TRBV6-1
D gene: TRBD1
J gene: TRBJ1-2
CDR3 length: 15
clone size: -
CDR3 protein: CASRPDRGSLYGYTF
CDR3 DNA: TGTGCCAGCAGACCCGACAGGGGGTCCCTCTATGGCTACACCTTC

V gene: TRBV12-3/TRBV12-4
D gene: -
J gene: TRBJ1-1
CDR3 length: 13
clone size: few
CDR3 protein: CASQQGPNTEAFF
CDR3 DNA: TGTGCCAGCCAGCAGGGGCCGAACACTGAAGCTTTCTTT

V gene: TRBV4-3
D gene: TRBD2
J gene: TRBJ2-2
CDR3 length: 18
clone size: few
CDR3 protein: CASSQDPGGTSGSGELFF
CDR3 DNA: TGCGCCAGCAGCCAAGACCCCGGGGGGACTAGCGGATCCGGGGAGCTGTTTTTT

V gene: TRBV4-3
D gene: -
J gene: TRBJ2-7
CDR3 length: 16
clone size: few
CDR3 protein: CASSQGRPPLGREQYF
CDR3 DNA: TGCGCCAGCAGCCAAGGACGGCCCCCTCTGGGGCGCGAGCAGTACTTC

V gene: TRBV5-4
D gene: TRBD2
J gene: TRBJ2-5
CDR3 length: 17
clone size: -
CDR3 protein: CASSVRLAGGPGETQYF
CDR3 DNA: TGTGCCAGCAGCGTCAGACTAGCGGGAGGGCCAGGAGAGACCCAGTACTTC

V gene: TRBV7-2
D gene: -
J gene: TRBJ2-1
CDR3 length: 12
clone size: few
CDR3 protein: CASSLVRVQQFF
CDR3 DNA: TGTGCCAGCAGCTTAGTCAGGGTACAGCAGTTCTTC

V gene: TRBV14
D gene: -
J gene: TRBJ2-3
CDR3 length: 16
clone size: -
CDR3 protein: CASSPRTSLDPDTQYF
CDR3 DNA: TGTGCCAGCAGCCCCCGTACTAGCCTGGACCCAGATACGCAGTATTTT

V gene: TRBV11-2
D gene: -
J gene: TRBJ2-7
CDR3 length: 15
clone size: few
CDR3 protein: CASSASSGHAYEQYF
CDR3 DNA: TGTGCCAGCAGCGCATCTAGTGGGCACGCCTACGAGCAGTACTTC

V gene: TRBV21-1
D gene: -
J gene: TRBJ1-1
CDR3 length: 17
clone size: few
CDR3 protein: CASSKVPGPTGNTEAFF
CDR3 DNA: TGTGCCAGCAGCAAAGTTCCAGGGCCGACGGGGAACACTGAAGCTTTCTTT

V gene: TRBV20-1
D gene: -
J gene: TRBJ2-3
CDR3 length: 16
clone size: -
CDR3 protein: CSATTGIVGGGDTQYF
CDR3 DNA: TGCAGTGCCACGACAGGGATAGTCGGGGGTGGGGATACGCAGTATTTT

V gene: TRBV20-1
D gene: TRBD2
J gene: TRBJ2-1
CDR3 length: 13
clone size: -
CDR3 protein: CSANAGGFHEQFF
CDR3 DNA: TGCAGTGCTAACGCGGGAGGGTTTCATGAGCAGTTCTTC

V gene: TRBV18
D gene: -
J gene: TRBJ2-3
CDR3 length: 15
clone size: -
CDR3 protein: CASSPQGSGADTQYF
CDR3 DNA: TGTGCCAGCTCACCCCAGGGGAGTGGGGCAGATACGCAGTATTTT